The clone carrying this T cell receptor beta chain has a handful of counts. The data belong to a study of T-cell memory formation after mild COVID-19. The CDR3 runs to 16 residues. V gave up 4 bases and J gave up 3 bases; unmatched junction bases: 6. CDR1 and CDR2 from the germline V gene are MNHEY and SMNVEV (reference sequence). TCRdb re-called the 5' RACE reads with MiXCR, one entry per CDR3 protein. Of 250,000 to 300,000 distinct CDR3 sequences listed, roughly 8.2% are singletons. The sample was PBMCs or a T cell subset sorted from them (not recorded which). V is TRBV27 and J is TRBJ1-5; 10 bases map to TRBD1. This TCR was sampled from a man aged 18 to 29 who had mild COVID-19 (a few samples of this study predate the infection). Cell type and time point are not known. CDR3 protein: CASSSRTGGFNQPQHF. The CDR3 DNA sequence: TGTGCCAGCAGTTCCCGGACAGGGGGTTTCAATCAGCCCCAGCATTTT.